The following is a TCR beta chain sequence with its context. This table comes from immunoSEQ multiplex PCR, and its TCRdb copy is limited to in-frame clones, with some not included. The sample contains about 350,000 clones, roughly 90% of which appear only once. This entry belongs to a study of blood T cell repertoires in COVID-19. This receptor was taken from a woman in her 70s with COVID-19, enrolled during active disease. The sample taken for sequencing was peripheral blood.

In nucleotides, the CDR3 is TGCGCCAGCAGCTTGACGAAGCTGGGACTAGCGGACTTTTACTCAAGCACAGATACGCAGTATTTT. As protein: CASSLTKLGLADFYSSTDTQYF. The gene calls are TRBV5-1 and TRBJ2-3, with 11 bases matching TRBD2. CDR3 length: 22 amino acids. The J segment lost 0 bases and the V segment lost 1 base, leaving 19 bases of the junction unmatched. Germline V gene sequence: CDR1 SGHRS, CDR2 YFSETQ.